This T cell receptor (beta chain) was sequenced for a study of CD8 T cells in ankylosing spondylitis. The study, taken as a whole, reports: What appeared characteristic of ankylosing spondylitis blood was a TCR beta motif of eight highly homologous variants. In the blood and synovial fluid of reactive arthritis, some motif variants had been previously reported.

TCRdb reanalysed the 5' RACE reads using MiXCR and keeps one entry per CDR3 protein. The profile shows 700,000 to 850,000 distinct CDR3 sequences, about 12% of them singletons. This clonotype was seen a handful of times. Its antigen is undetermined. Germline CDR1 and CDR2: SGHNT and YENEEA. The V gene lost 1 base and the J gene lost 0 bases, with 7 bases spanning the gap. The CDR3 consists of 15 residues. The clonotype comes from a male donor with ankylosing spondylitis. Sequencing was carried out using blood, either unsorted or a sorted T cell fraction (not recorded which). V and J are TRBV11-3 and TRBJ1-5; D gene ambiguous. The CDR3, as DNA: TGTGCCAGCAGCTTAGTCCCGGGTAGCAATCAGCCCCAGCATTTT. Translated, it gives CASSLVPGSNQPQHF.